This is a list of T cell receptor beta chains from one sample in a study of blood T cell repertoires in COVID-19. Profiling relied on immunoSEQ multiplex PCR, and the TCRdb table lists in-frame clones only, not all of them. In the table there are some 240,000 clones, less than 90% of which are singletons. Sequencing was carried out using peripheral blood. The receptors were gathered from a woman aged 40 to 50 who had recovered from COVID-19. Both conserved end residues are part of each CDR3. The D gene is left open where the match is weak. Clone size is stated in some rows and not others, as once, few, many or a class when expanded.

clone size: -
J gene: TRBJ1-1
D gene: -
V gene: TRBV28
CDR3 protein: CASRTRVTEAFF
CDR3 DNA: TGTGCCAGCAGAACCAGGGTAACTGAAGCTTTCTTT

clone size: -
J gene: TRBJ2-5
D gene: -
V gene: TRBV5-1
CDR3 protein: CASSLGVGRGQETQYF
CDR3 DNA: TGCGCCAGCAGCTTGGGGGTCGGGAGAGGGCAAGAGACCCAGTACTTC

clone size: -
J gene: TRBJ1-2
D gene: TRBD1
V gene: TRBV2
CDR3 protein: CASSLGTGVISGGYTF
CDR3 DNA: TGTGCCAGCAGCCTGGGGACAGGGGTAATATCGGGTGGCTACACCTTC

clone size: -
J gene: TRBJ2-4
D gene: -
V gene: TRBV11-1
CDR3 protein: CASSHSTGQNIQYF
CDR3 DNA: TGTGCCAGCAGCCACTCGACAGGCCAAAACATTCAGTACTTC

clone size: few
J gene: TRBJ2-2
D gene: -
V gene: TRBV5-1
CDR3 protein: CASSLRRGNTGELFF
CDR3 DNA: TGCGCCAGCAGCTTAAGAAGGGGCAATACCGGGGAGCTGTTTTTT

clone size: -
J gene: TRBJ2-2
D gene: -
V gene: TRBV19
CDR3 protein: CASKYRTNTGELFF
CDR3 DNA: TGTGCCAGTAAATACAGGACGAACACCGGGGAGCTGTTTTTT

clone size: -
J gene: TRBJ1-4
D gene: -
V gene: TRBV19
CDR3 protein: CASSIPAKGEEKLFF
CDR3 DNA: TGTGCCAGTAGTATACCAGCCAAGGGGGAAGAAAAACTGTTTTTT

clone size: -
J gene: TRBJ1-2
D gene: -
V gene: TRBV6-5
CDR3 protein: CASSYKETVKSYGYTF
CDR3 DNA: TGTGCCAGCAGTTACAAGGAGACAGTCAAGTCCTATGGCTACACCTTC

clone size: few
J gene: TRBJ1-4
D gene: -
V gene: TRBV3-1/TRBV3-2
CDR3 protein: CASSQVFIGKLFF
CDR3 DNA: TGTGCCAGCAGCCAAGTTTTCATCGGAAAACTGTTTTTT

clone size: -
J gene: TRBJ1-1
D gene: TRBD1
V gene: TRBV28
CDR3 protein: CASLLRQGNTEAFF
CDR3 DNA: TGTGCCTCCCTATTAAGACAGGGGAACACTGAAGCTTTCTTT

clone size: once
J gene: TRBJ1-1
D gene: -
V gene: TRBV18
CDR3 protein: CASSPPGTRNTEAFF
CDR3 DNA: TGTGCCAGCTCACCACCGGGGACAAGGAACACTGAAGCTTTCTTT

clone size: -
J gene: TRBJ2-2
D gene: -
V gene: TRBV2
CDR3 protein: CASKAGITTGGELFF
CDR3 DNA: TGTGCCAGCAAAGCAGGGATAACGACTGGCGGGGAGCTGTTTTTT

clone size: -
J gene: TRBJ2-7
D gene: TRBD1
V gene: TRBV11-2
CDR3 protein: CASSFGRTGTGISYEQYF
CDR3 DNA: TGTGCCAGCAGCTTTGGCCGAACCGGGACAGGGATATCCTACGAGCAGTACTTC

clone size: -
J gene: TRBJ1-3
D gene: -
V gene: TRBV5-1
CDR3 protein: CASRPYGPGTGNTIYF
CDR3 DNA: TGCGCCAGCAGGCCATACGGCCCGGGTACTGGAAACACCATATATTTT

clone size: -
J gene: TRBJ1-1
D gene: -
V gene: TRBV28
CDR3 protein: CASSTTLNTEAFF
CDR3 DNA: TGTGCCAGCAGTACAACGCTGAACACTGAAGCTTTCTTT

clone size: -
J gene: TRBJ1-2
D gene: TRBD1
V gene: TRBV7-9
CDR3 protein: CASSKQDRSYGYTF
CDR3 DNA: TGTGCCAGCAGCAAACAGGACAGGAGCTATGGCTACACCTTC

clone size: -
J gene: TRBJ1-1
D gene: -
V gene: TRBV2
CDR3 protein: CASSETFMNTEAFF
CDR3 DNA: TGTGCCAGCAGTGAAACATTTATGAACACTGAAGCTTTCTTT

clone size: few
J gene: TRBJ1-2
D gene: -
V gene: TRBV2
CDR3 protein: CASRMASSYGYTF
CDR3 DNA: TGTGCCAGCAGAATGGCATCCAGCTATGGCTACACCTTC

clone size: -
J gene: TRBJ2-7
D gene: -
V gene: TRBV5-1
CDR3 protein: CASSLERGGGEQYF
CDR3 DNA: TGCGCCAGCAGCTTAGAAAGGGGAGGTGGGGAGCAGTACTTC

clone size: -
J gene: TRBJ1-2
D gene: TRBD1
V gene: TRBV27
CDR3 protein: CASGDRENFSNGYTF
CDR3 DNA: TGTGCCAGCGGGGACAGGGAAAATTTCAGTAATGGCTACACCTTC

clone size: -
J gene: TRBJ1-4
D gene: -
V gene: TRBV6-1
CDR3 protein: CASSEGPSEPRTNEKLFF
CDR3 DNA: TGTGCCAGCAGTGAAGGCCCGTCCGAACCTAGGACTAATGAAAAACTGTTTTTT

clone size: -
J gene: TRBJ2-2
D gene: -
V gene: TRBV14
CDR3 protein: CASRQINTGELFF
CDR3 DNA: TGTGCCAGCAGACAAATAAACACCGGGGAGCTGTTTTTT

clone size: -
J gene: TRBJ1-5
D gene: -
V gene: TRBV5-5
CDR3 protein: CASSLRAAQPQHF
CDR3 DNA: TGTGCCAGCAGCTTGAGAGCTGCTCAGCCCCAGCATTTT

clone size: -
J gene: TRBJ1-4
D gene: -
V gene: TRBV28
CDR3 protein: CASRASNEKLFF
CDR3 DNA: TGTGCCAGCAGGGCAAGTAATGAAAAACTGTTTTTT

clone size: -
J gene: TRBJ1-1
D gene: -
V gene: TRBV5-6
CDR3 protein: CASSTYQGLTEAFF
CDR3 DNA: TGTGCCAGCAGCACCTATCAGGGGTTAACTGAAGCTTTCTTT

clone size: -
J gene: TRBJ1-4
D gene: -
V gene: TRBV2
CDR3 protein: CASSEWALSTNEKLFF
CDR3 DNA: TGTGCCAGCAGTGAATGGGCCCTATCAACTAATGAAAAACTGTTTTTT

clone size: -
J gene: TRBJ2-3
D gene: TRBD2
V gene: TRBV18
CDR3 protein: CASSPTSGGYDTQYF
CDR3 DNA: TGTGCCAGCTCACCGACTAGCGGGGGGTATGATACGCAGTATTTT

clone size: once
J gene: TRBJ2-5
D gene: TRBD2
V gene: TRBV6-2/TRBV6-3
CDR3 protein: CASSARLAGQETQYF
CDR3 DNA: TGTGCCAGCAGTGCCAGACTAGCGGGGCAAGAGACCCAGTACTTC

clone size: -
J gene: TRBJ2-7
D gene: -
V gene: TRBV12-3/TRBV12-4
CDR3 protein: CASSLEIYEQYF
CDR3 DNA: TGTGCCAGCAGTTTGGAGATCTACGAGCAGTACTTC

clone size: -
J gene: TRBJ1-2
D gene: TRBD1
V gene: TRBV3-1/TRBV3-2
CDR3 protein: CASSRGQGYKFYGYTF
CDR3 DNA: TGTGCCAGCAGCCGAGGACAGGGGTACAAATTCTATGGCTACACCTTC

clone size: -
J gene: TRBJ2-1
D gene: TRBD2
V gene: TRBV11-3
CDR3 protein: CASTRVAGAYNEQFF
CDR3 DNA: TGTGCCAGCACCAGGGTGGCGGGGGCCTACAATGAGCAGTTCTTC

clone size: once
J gene: TRBJ2-1
D gene: -
V gene: TRBV6-1
CDR3 protein: CASSELLQVSSYNEQFF
CDR3 DNA: TGTGCCAGCAGTGAACTGTTACAGGTGAGCTCCTACAATGAGCAGTTCTTC

clone size: -
J gene: TRBJ1-4
D gene: TRBD1
V gene: TRBV7-2
CDR3 protein: CASSPTLKTGVNEKLFF
CDR3 DNA: TGTGCCAGCAGCCCGACACTTAAGACAGGGGTTAATGAAAAACTGTTTTTT

clone size: -
J gene: TRBJ2-5
D gene: -
V gene: TRBV10-3
CDR3 protein: CAISGHTEETQYF
CDR3 DNA: TGTGCCATCAGCGGACATACCGAAGAGACCCAGTACTTC

clone size: -
J gene: TRBJ1-5
D gene: TRBD1
V gene: TRBV11-3
CDR3 protein: CASSLGDSPSNQPQHF
CDR3 DNA: TGTGCCAGCAGCTTAGGGGACAGTCCTTCCAATCAGCCCCAGCATTTT

clone size: -
J gene: TRBJ1-1
D gene: -
V gene: TRBV10-1
CDR3 protein: CASSLDRYTEAFF
CDR3 DNA: TGCGCCAGCAGTTTAGACAGATATACTGAAGCTTTCTTT

clone size: -
J gene: TRBJ1-6
D gene: -
V gene: TRBV28
CDR3 protein: CASRGEIYNSPLHF
CDR3 DNA: TGTGCCAGCCGGGGGGAAATATATAATTCACCCCTCCACTTT

clone size: -
J gene: TRBJ1-4
D gene: -
V gene: TRBV6-6
CDR3 protein: CASKNPRQGEKLFF
CDR3 DNA: TGTGCCAGCAAAAATCCTCGCCAGGGGGAAAAACTGTTTTTT

clone size: -
J gene: TRBJ1-6
D gene: -
V gene: TRBV4-1
CDR3 protein: CASSQAVDSPLHF
CDR3 DNA: TGCGCCAGCAGCCAAGCGGTGGATTCACCCCTCCACTTT

clone size: -
J gene: TRBJ2-1
D gene: TRBD1
V gene: TRBV6-6
CDR3 protein: CASSYWQGADEQFF
CDR3 DNA: TGTGCCAGCAGTTACTGGCAGGGGGCCGATGAGCAGTTCTTC

clone size: -
J gene: TRBJ2-7
D gene: TRBD1
V gene: TRBV20-1
CDR3 protein: CGLGTDYEQYF
CDR3 DNA: TGCGGGCTTGGGACAGACTACGAGCAGTACTTC

clone size: once
J gene: TRBJ2-7
D gene: -
V gene: TRBV20-1
CDR3 protein: CSARSRYEQYF
CDR3 DNA: TGCAGTGCTAGGTCCCGCTACGAGCAGTACTTC

clone size: -
J gene: TRBJ1-5
D gene: -
V gene: TRBV6-5
CDR3 protein: CASRKGVEQPQHF
CDR3 DNA: TGTGCCAGCAGGAAGGGAGTAGAGCAGCCCCAGCATTTT

clone size: -
J gene: TRBJ1-3
D gene: -
V gene: TRBV7-9
CDR3 protein: CASSLQGGGGNTIYF
CDR3 DNA: TGTGCCAGCAGCTTACAGGGAGGTGGTGGAAACACCATATATTTT

clone size: -
J gene: TRBJ1-6
D gene: TRBD1
V gene: TRBV6-5
CDR3 protein: CASSRQGARTPLHF
CDR3 DNA: TGTGCCAGCAGTCGACAGGGGGCGAGAACACCCCTCCACTTT

clone size: -
J gene: TRBJ1-2
D gene: TRBD1
V gene: TRBV14
CDR3 protein: CASSRSGQDLYGYTF
CDR3 DNA: TGTGCCAGCAGCCGATCGGGACAGGACCTCTATGGCTACACCTTC

clone size: -
J gene: TRBJ2-3
D gene: -
V gene: TRBV5-6
CDR3 protein: CASSLGSRDTQYF
CDR3 DNA: TGTGCCAGCAGCTTGGGGAGTAGAGATACGCAGTATTTT

clone size: -
J gene: TRBJ2-3
D gene: -
V gene: TRBV2
CDR3 protein: CASSELGRSTDTQYF
CDR3 DNA: TGTGCCAGCAGTGAACTGGGCCGTAGCACAGATACGCAGTATTTT